Many counts were recorded for the clone carrying this T cell receptor beta chain. The antigen is undetermined. The sample comes from a study of human T cells and chemical hapten exposure. Study summary: After 6 days, upper back 0.01% DPC patch tests were scored. Points from the study as a whole: Expanded TCR counts at PT1 went up together with patch test score, a positive correlation. Significantly greater numbers of large CDR3 similarity clusters came from expanded TCRs than from controls.

Noted time point: patch test 2, 6 weeks after DPC sensitization. As to treatment: therapeutic diphenylcyclopropenone sensitization with weekly scalp DPC. Each cDNA molecule in the library carried unique molecular identifiers. TCRdb reanalysed the RACE reads using MiXCR and keeps one entry per CDR3 protein. The sample has more than 80,000 distinct CDR3 sequences, 8% to 13% seen once. The germline CDR1 and CDR2 sequences are LNHNV and YYDKDF (reference sequence). The V end was cut by 2 bases, the J end by 0 bases, with 14 bases between. The CDR3 totals 16 residues. The V call is TRBV15, the J call TRBJ2-7; possibly TRBD1 for D (6 bases). Specimen: whole blood, collected in connection with sensitization to the hapten diphenylcyclopropenone (DPC). The receptor was isolated from a woman in her 50s with alopecia areata. Some clones in this sample may be carry-over from other donors' samples. The CDR3 nucleotides read TGTGCCACCAGCAGAACTCTCGGACAGACCTCCTACGAGCAGTACTTC. The encoded protein is CATSRTLGQTSYEQYF.